This record looks at one TCR beta chain sequence and its context. Its antigen remains unknown. At one end the junction does not follow the germline gene, possibly because of a read error. The data originate from a study of tumor and adjacent non-tumor tissue in lung cancer. Study summary: Patients comprised eleven to twelve adenocarcinoma, 2 squamous cell carcinoma and 1 small cell lung cancer. Samples averaged about 4.17 million productive TCRbeta reads each. General study results and limits: Normal lung showed higher cumulative top 100 clone frequency than tumor. Significantly higher TCR diversity was found in tumor than normal lung.

No cell sorting was done before RNA was extracted from the tissue. This non-tumor lung sample came from over 3 cm beyond the tumor edge. The library came from three nested PCR rounds adapted from ARM-PCR protocols. MiXCR, run by TCRdb on the multiplex PCR reads, gives a single entry per CDR3 protein. The data hold tens of thousands of distinct CDR3 sequences, with over 60% observed a single time. Per the germline V gene, CDR1 is MGHRA and CDR2 is YSYEKL. This CDR3 spans 16 amino acids. The V call is TRBV4-1, the J call TRBJ2-7; 13 bases line up with TRBD2. The sequenced sample was distant non-tumor lung tissue. The TCR comes from a man aged 70 or older with non-small cell lung cancer. The CDR3, as DNA: TGCGCGAGCAGCCGGACACTAGCGGGAGGGGGGGACGAGAAGTACTTC. It encodes CASSRTLAGGGDEKYF.